This T cell receptor (beta chain) originates from a study of response to subunit inactivated influenza vaccine (dated by TCRdb to the late 2010s). Broadly, across the study: Deep quantitative T cell receptor repertoire profiling was used in the study to track responses to a trivalent subunit inactivated influenza vaccine. General study outcomes and caveats: It was suggested by the authors that each seasonal influenza vaccination may recruit only a limited number of new T cells.

A note on this clonotype: Its recognized antigen is unknown. Per-base quality was not reported, and no clone a single base away is much larger than it.

The method behind the library was RT-PCR. Instrument used: Illumina HiSeq 2500. TCRdb trimmed public reads at Q25 via fastp, called clones via MiXCR and kept in-frame beta chains. Under each unique CDR3 protein, matching rows form one entry showing the most common genes and DNA. This sample lists over 650,000 distinct CDR3 sequences; about 18% were detected once. 11% of the sample lies in the top ten. Taken from the germline V gene (reference sequence), the CDR1 and CDR2 loops are SSHAT and FNYEAQ. Trimming costs V 4 bases and J 7 bases, and their ends lie 8 bases apart. From cysteine to phenylalanine, the CDR3 is 11 amino acids long. The kept DNA is CDR3 alone, 33 bases in frame from the first base.

The input for sequencing was PBMCs from blood, taken more than 4 days after vaccination. Here the chain combines TRBV7-7 and TRBJ2-7, with the D segment identity uncertain. The TCR was taken from a man aged 45 to 65 who received an inactivated influenza vaccine. Donor details come from another sample of the same person, matched by shared clones. The DNA sequence is TGTGCCAGCAGCTCCCGCGAAGAGCAGTACTTC. The encoded protein is CASSSREEQYF.